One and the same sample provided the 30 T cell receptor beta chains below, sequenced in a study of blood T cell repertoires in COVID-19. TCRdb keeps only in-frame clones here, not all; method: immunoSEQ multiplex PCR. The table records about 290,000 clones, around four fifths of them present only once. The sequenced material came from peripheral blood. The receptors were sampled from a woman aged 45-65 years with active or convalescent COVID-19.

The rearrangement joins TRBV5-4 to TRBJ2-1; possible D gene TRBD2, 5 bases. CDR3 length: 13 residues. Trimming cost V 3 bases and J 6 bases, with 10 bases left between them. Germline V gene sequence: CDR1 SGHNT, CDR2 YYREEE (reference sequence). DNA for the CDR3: TGTGCCAGCAGCTCGACTATTACCAATGAGCAGTTCTTC. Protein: CASSSTITNEQFF.

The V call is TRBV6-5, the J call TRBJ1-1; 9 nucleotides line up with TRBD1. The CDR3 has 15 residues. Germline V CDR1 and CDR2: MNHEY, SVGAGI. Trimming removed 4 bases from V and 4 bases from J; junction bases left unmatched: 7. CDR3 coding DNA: TGTGCCAGCAGTTCCGGACAGGGGAGAACCACTGAAGCTTTCTTT. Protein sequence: CASSSGQGRTTEAFF.

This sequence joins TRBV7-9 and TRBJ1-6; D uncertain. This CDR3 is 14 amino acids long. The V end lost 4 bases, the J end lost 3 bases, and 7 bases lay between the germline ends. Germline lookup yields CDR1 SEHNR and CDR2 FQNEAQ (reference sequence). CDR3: CASSSTFYNSPLHF. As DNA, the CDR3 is TGTGCCAGCAGCTCGACATTCTATAATTCACCCCTCCACTTT.

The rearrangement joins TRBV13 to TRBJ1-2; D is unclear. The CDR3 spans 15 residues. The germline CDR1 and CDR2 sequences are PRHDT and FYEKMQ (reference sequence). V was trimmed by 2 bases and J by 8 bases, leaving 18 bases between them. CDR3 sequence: CASSLRRHSPPGYTF. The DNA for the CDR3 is TGTGCCAGCAGCTTAAGGCGACACTCGCCGCCCGGCTACACCTTC. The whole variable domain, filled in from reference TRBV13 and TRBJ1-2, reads AAGVIQSPRHLIKEKRETATLKCYPIPRHDTVYWYQQGPGQDPQFLISFYEKMQSDKGSIPDRFSAQQFSDYHSELNMSSLELGDSALYFCASSLRRHSPPGYTFGSGTRLTVV.

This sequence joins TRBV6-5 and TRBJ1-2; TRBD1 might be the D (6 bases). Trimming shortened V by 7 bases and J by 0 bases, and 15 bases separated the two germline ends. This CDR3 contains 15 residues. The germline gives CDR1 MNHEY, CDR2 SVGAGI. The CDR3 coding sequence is TGTGCCAGCATCCCGGACAGTGCTACTAACTATGGCTACACCTTC. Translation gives CASIPDSATNYGYTF.

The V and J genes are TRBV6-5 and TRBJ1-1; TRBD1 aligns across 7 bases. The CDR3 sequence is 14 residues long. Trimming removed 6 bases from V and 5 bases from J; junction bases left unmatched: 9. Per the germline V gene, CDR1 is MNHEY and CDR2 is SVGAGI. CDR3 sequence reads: CASSMDRLGTEAFF. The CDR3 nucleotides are TGTGCCAGCAGCATGGACAGGTTGGGGACTGAAGCTTTCTTT.

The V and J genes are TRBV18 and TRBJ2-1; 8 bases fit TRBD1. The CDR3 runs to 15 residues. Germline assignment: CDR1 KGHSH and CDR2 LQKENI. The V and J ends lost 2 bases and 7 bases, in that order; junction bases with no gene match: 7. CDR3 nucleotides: TGTGCCAGCTCACCAAATCAGGGGGCCATGAATGAGCAGTTCTTC. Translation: CASSPNQGAMNEQFF.

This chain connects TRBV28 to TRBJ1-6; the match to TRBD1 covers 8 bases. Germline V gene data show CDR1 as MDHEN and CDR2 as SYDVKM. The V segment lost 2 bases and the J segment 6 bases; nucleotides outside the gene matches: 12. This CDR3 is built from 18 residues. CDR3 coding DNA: TGTGCCAGCAGTTTACTCCTGACAGGGGTTCGTCGTAATTCACCCCTCCACTTT. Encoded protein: CASSLLLTGVRRNSPLHF.

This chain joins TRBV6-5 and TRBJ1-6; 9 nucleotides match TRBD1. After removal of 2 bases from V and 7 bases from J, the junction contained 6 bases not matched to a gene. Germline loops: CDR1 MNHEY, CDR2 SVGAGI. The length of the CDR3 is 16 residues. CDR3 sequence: CASSYNSGTGNSPLHF. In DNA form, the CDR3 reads TGTGCCAGCAGTTACAATTCCGGGACAGGGAATTCACCCCTCCACTTT.

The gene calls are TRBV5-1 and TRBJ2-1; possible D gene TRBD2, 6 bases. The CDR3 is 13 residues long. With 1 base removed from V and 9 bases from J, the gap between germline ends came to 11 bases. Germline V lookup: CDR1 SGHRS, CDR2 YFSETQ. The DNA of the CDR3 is TGCGCCAGCAGCTTGACGGGGGTAGCTGAGCAGTTCTTC. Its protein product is CASSLTGVAEQFF.

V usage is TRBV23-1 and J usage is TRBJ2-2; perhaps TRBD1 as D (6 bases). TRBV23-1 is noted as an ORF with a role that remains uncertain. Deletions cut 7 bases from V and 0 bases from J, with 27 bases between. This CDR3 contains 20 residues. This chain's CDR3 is CASTTSIRQAFSANTGELFF. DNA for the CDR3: TGCGCCAGCACCACATCGATTAGACAGGCCTTCTCCGCGAACACCGGGGAGCTGTTTTTT.

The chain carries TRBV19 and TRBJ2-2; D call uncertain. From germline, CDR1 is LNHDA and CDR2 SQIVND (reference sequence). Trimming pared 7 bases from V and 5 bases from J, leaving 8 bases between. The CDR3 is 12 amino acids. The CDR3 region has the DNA TGTGCCAGTAAGAGCAGGACCGGGGAGCTGTTTTTT. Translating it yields CASKSRTGELFF.

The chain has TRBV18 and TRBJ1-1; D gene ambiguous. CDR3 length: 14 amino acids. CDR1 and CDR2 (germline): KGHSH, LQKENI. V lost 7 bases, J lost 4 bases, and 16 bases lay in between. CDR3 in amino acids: CASFTARAPTEAFF. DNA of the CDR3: TGTGCCAGCTTCACGGCGAGGGCCCCCACTGAAGCTTTCTTT.

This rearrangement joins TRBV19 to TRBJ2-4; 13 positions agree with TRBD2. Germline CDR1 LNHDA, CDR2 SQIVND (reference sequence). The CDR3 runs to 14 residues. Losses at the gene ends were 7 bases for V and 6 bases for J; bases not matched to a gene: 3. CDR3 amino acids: CASKGLAGINIQYF. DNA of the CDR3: TGTGCCAGTAAGGGACTAGCGGGAATAAACATTCAGTACTTC. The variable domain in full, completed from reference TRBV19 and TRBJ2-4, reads DGGITQSPKYLFRKEGQNVTLSCEQNLNHDAMYWYRQDPGQGLRLIYYSQIVNDFQKGDIAEGYSVSREKKESFPLTVTSAQKNPTAFYLCASKGLAGINIQYFGAGTRLSVL.

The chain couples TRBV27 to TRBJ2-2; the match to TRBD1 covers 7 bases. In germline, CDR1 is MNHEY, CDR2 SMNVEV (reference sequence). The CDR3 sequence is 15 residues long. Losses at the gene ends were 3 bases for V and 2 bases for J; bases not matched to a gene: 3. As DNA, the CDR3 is TGTGCCAGCAGTTTGACAGGGCCTAACACCGGGGAGCTGTTTTTT. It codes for CASSLTGPNTGELFF.

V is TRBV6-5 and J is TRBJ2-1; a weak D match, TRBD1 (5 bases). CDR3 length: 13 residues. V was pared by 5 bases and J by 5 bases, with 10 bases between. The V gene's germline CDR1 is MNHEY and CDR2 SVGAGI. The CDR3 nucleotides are TGTGCCAGCAGTCTGATGACAGACAATGAGCAGTTCTTC. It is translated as CASSLMTDNEQFF.

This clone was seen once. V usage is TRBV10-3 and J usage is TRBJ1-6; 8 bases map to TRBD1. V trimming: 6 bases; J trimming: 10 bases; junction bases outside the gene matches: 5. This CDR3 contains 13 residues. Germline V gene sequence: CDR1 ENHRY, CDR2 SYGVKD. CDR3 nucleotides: TGTGCCATCAGCCAGGGGGCTAGATCACCCCTCCACTTT. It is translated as CAISQGARSPLHF.

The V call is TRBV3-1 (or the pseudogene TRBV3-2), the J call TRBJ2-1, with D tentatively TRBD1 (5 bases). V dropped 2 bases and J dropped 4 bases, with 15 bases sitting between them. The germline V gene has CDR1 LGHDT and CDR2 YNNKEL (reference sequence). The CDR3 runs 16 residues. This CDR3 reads CASSQSPGKGYNEQFF. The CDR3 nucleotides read TGTGCCAGCAGCCAATCCCCAGGGAAAGGTTACAATGAGCAGTTCTTC.

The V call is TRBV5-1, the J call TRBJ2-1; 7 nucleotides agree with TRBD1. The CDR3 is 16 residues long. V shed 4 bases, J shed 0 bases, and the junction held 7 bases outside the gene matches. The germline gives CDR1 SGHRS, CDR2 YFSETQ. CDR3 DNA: TGCGCCAGCAGCCAGGGACAGCTTTACTCCTACAATGAGCAGTTCTTC. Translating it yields CASSQGQLYSYNEQFF.

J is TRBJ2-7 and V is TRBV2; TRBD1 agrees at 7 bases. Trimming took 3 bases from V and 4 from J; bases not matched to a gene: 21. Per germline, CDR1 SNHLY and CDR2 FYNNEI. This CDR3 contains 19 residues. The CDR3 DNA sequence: TGTGCCAGCAGTGAGGAAACCACCGGGGACAGCGTTCGAGCGTACGAGCAGTACTTC. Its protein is CASSEETTGDSVRAYEQYF.

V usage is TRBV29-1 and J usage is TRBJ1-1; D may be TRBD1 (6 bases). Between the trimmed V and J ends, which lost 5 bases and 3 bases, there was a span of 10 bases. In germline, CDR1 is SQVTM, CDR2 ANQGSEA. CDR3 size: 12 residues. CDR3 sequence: CSVYRVDTEAFF. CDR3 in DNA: TGCAGCGTTTACAGGGTAGACACTGAAGCTTTCTTT.

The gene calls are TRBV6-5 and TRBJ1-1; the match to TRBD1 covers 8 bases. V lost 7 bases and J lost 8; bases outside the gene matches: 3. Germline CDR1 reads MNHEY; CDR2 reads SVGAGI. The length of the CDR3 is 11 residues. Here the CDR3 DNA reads TGTGCCAGCAACAGGGGGGGGGAAGCTTTCTTT. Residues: CASNRGGEAFF.

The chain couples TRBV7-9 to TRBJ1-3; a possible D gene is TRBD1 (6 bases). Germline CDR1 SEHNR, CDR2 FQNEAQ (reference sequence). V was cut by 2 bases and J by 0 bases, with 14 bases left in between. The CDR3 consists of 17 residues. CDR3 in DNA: TGTGCCAGCAGCTTAAGGTTGGGGGCTACCTCTGGAAACACCATATATTTT. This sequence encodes CASSLRLGATSGNTIYF.

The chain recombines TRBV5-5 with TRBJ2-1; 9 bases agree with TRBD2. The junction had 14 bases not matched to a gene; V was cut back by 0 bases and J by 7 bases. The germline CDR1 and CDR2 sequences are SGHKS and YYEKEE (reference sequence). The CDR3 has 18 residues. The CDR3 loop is CASSLASLSGGRENEQFF. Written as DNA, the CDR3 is TGTGCCAGCAGCTTGGCCAGTCTGTCTGGCGGGAGGGAGAATGAGCAGTTCTTC.

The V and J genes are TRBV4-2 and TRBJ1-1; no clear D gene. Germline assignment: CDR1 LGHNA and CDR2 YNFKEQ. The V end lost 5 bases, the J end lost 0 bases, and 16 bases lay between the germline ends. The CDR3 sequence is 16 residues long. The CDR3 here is CASSAPSGSVNTEAFF. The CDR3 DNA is TGTGCCAGCAGCGCCCCCTCCGGGTCCGTGAACACTGAAGCTTTCTTT.

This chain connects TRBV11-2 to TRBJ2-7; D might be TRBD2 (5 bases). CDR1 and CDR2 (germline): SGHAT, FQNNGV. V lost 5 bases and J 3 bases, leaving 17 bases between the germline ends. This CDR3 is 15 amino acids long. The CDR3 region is CASSHSGTADYEQYF. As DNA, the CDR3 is TGTGCCAGCAGCCACTCAGGAACAGCGGACTACGAGCAGTACTTC.

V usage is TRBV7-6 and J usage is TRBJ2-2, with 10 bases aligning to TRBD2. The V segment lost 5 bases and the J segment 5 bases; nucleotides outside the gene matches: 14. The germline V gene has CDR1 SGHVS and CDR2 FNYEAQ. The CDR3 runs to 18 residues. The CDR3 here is CASSRLVALAGVTGELFF. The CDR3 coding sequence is TGTGCCAGCAGCCGTTTAGTCGCTCTAGCGGGAGTGACCGGGGAGCTGTTTTTT.

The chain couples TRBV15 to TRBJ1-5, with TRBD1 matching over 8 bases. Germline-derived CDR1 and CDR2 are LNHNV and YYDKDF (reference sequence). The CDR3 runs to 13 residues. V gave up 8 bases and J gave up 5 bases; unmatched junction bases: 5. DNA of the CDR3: TGTGCCACCGCGGACAGGGTGGATCAGCCCCAGCATTTT. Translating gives CATADRVDQPQHF.

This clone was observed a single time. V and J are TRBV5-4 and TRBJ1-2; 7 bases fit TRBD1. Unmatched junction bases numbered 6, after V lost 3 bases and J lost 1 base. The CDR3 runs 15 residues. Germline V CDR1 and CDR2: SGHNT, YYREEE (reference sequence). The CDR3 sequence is CASSWGSGGNYGYTF. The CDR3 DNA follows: TGTGCCAGCAGCTGGGGGTCAGGGGGTAACTATGGCTACACCTTC.

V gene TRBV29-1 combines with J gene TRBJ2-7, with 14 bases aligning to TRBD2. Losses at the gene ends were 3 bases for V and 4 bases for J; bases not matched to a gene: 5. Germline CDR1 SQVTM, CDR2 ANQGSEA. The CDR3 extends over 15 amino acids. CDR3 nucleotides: TGCAGCGTTGAGGGGACTAGCGGGAGAGGTTACGAGCAGTACTTC. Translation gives CSVEGTSGRGYEQYF.